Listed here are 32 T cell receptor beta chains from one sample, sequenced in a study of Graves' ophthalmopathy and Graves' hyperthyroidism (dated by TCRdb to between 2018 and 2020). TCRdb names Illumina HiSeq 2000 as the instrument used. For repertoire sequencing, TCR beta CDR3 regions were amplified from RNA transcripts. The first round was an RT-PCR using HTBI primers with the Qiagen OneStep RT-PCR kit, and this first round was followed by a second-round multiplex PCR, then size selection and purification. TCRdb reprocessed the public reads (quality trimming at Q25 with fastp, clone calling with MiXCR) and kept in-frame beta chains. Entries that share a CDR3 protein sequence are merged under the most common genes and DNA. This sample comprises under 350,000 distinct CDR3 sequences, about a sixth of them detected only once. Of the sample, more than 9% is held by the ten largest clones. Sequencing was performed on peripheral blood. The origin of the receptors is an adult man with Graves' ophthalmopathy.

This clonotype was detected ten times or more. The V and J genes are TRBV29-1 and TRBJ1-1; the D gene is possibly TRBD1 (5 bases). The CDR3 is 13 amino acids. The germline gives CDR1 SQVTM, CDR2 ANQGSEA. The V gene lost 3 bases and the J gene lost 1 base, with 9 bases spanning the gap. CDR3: CSVDKTANTEAFF. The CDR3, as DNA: TGCAGCGTTGATAAGACAGCGAACACTGAAGCTTTCTTT.

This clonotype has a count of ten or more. The chain's CDR3 is CASRRDGPYGYTF. DNA for the CDR3: TGTGCCAGCAGACGGGACGGACCCTATGGCTACACCTTC. This chain uses TRBV7-9 with TRBJ1-2, with D possibly matching TRBD1 (5 bases). CDR3 length: 13 amino acids. The V end lost 6 bases, the J end lost 4 bases, and 12 bases lay between the germline ends. The V gene's germline CDR1 is SEHNR and CDR2 FQNEAQ (reference sequence).

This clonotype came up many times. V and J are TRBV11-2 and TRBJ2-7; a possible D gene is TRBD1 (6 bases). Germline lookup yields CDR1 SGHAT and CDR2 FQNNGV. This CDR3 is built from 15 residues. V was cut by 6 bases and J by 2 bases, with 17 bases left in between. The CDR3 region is CASRHINRVPYEQYF. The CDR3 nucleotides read TGTGCCAGCAGACATATCAACAGGGTCCCCTACGAGCAGTACTTC. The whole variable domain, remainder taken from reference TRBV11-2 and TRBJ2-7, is EAGVAQSPRYKIIEKRQSVAFWCNPISGHATLYWYQQILGQGPKLLIQFQNNGVVDDSQLPKDRFSAERLKGVDSTLKIQPAKLEDSAVYLCASRHINRVPYEQYFGPGTRLTVT.

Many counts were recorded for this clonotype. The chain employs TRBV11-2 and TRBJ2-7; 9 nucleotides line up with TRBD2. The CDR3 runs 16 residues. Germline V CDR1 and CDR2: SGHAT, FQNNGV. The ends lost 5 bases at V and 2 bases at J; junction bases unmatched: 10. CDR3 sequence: CASSLLPAGGTYEQYF. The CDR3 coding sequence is TGTGCCAGCAGCCTCCTCCCAGCGGGGGGAACCTACGAGCAGTACTTC.

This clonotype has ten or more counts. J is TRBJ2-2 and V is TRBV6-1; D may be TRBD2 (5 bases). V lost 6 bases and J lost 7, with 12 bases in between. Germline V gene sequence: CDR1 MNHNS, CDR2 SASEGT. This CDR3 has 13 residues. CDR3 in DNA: TGTGCCAGCAGGAGGGATGGGTACGGGGAGCTGTTTTTT. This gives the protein CASRRDGYGELFF.

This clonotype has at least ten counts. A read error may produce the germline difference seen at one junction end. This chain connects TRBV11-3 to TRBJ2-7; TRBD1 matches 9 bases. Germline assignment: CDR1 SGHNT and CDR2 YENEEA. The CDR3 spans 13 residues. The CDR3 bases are TGTGCCAGCAGCTTAATAGAAGGGACAGGGCCTAACTTC. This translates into CASSLIEGTGPNF.

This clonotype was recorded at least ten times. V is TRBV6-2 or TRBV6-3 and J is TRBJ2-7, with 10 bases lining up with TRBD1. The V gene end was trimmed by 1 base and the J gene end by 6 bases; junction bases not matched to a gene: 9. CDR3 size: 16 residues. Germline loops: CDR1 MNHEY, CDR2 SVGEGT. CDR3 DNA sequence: TGTGCCAGCAGTTACTTATCCGTGGGACAGGGGTCCGAGCAGTACTTC. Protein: CASSYLSVGQGSEQYF.

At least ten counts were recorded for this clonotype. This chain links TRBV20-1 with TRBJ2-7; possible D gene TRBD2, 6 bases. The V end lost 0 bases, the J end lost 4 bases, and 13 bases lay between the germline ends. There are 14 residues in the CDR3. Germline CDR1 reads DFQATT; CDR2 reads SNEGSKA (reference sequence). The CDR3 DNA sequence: TGCAGTGCTAGAGAAGAGGACTACCCATACGAGCAGTACTTC. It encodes CSAREEDYPYEQYF.

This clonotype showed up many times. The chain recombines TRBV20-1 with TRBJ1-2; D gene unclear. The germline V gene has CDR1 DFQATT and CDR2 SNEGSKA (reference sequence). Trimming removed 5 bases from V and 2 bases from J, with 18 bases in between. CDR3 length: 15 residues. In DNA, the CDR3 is TGCAGTGCTCTCATTGTCGCAGGTCGGAACTATGGCTACACCTTC. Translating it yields CSALIVAGRNYGYTF.

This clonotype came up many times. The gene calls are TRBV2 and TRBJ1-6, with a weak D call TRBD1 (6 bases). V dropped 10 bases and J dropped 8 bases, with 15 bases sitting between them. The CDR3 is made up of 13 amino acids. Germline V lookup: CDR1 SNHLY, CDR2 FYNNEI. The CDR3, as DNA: TGTGCCACCGGAGGGGGGTTGGATTCACCCCTCCACTTT. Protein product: CATGGGLDSPLHF.

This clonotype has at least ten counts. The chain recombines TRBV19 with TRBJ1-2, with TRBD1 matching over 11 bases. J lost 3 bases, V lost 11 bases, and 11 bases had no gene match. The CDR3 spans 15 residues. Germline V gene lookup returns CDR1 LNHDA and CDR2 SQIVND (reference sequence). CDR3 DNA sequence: TGTGCCGTCCGGACAGGGGGCTTCCTTTACTATGGCTACACCTTC. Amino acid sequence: CAVRTGGFLYYGYTF.

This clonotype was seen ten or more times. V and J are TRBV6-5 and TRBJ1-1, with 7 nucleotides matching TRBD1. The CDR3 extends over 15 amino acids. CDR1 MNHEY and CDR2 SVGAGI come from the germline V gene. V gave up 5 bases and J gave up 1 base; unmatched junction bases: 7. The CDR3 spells CASSRPGQPNTEAFF. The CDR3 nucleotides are TGTGCCAGCAGTAGACCGGGACAGCCGAACACTGAAGCTTTCTTT.

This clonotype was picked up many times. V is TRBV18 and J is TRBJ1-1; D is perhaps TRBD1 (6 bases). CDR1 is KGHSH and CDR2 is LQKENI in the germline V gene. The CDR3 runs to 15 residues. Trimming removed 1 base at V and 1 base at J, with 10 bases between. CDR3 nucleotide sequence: TGTGCCAGCTCACCACAAGCGACAGGGAACACTGAAGCTTTCTTT. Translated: CASSPQATGNTEAFF.

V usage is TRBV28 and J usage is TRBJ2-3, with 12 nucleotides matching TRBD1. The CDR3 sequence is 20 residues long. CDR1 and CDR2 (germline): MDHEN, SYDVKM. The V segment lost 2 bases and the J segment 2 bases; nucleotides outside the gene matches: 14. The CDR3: CASSLENGWDRGRITDTQYF. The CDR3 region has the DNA TGTGCCAGCAGTTTAGAGAATGGATGGGACAGGGGGCGCATCACAGATACGCAGTATTTT.

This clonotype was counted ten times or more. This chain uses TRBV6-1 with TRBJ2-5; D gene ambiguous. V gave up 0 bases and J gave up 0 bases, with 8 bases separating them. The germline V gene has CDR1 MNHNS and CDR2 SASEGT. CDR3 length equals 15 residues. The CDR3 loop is CASSEAIQDQETQYF. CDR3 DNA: TGTGCCAGCAGTGAAGCGATCCAGGACCAAGAGACCCAGTACTTC.

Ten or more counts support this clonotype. The CDR3 DNA reads as TGCAGTGCTACCTTTCGGACAGTCTTGGACACTGAAGCTTTCTTT. The encoded protein is CSATFRTVLDTEAFF. The rearrangement uses TRBV20-1 and TRBJ1-1, with D perhaps TRBD1 (6 bases). This CDR3 comprises 15 residues. The germline CDR1 and CDR2 sequences are DFQATT and SNEGSKA (reference sequence). V dropped 4 bases and J dropped 3 bases, with 18 bases sitting between them.

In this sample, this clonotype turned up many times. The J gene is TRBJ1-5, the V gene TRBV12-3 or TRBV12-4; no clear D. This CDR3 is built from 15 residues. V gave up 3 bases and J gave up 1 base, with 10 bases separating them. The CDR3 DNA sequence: TGTGCCAGCAGTTTCTCGCAGACGAGCAATCAGCCCCAGCATTTT. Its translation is CASSFSQTSNQPQHF.

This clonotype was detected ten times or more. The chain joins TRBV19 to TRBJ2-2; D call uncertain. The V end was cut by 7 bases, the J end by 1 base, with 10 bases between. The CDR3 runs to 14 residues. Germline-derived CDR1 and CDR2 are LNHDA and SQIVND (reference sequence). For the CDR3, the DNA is TGTGCCAGTAAGGTCAGGCGGAACACCGGGGAGCTGTTTTTT. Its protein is CASKVRRNTGELFF.

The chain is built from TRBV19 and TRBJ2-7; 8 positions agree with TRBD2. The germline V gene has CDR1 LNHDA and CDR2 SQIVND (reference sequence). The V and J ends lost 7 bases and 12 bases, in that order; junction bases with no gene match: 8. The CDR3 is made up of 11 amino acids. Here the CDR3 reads CASTLGRGGYF. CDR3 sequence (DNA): TGTGCCAGTACCCTCGGACGGGGGGGGTACTTC.

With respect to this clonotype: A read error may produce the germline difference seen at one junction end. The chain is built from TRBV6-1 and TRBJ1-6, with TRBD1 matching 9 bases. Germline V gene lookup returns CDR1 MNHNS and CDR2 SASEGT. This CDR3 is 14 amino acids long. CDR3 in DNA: TGTGCCAACAACCGGGACAGGGTTAATTTACCCCTCCACTTT. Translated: CANNRDRVNLPLHF.

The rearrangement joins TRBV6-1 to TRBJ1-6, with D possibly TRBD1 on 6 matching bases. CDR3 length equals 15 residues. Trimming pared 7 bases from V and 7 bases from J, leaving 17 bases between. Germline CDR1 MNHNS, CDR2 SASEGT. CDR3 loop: CASTLNREGNSPLHF. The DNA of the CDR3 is TGTGCCAGCACCCTCAACAGGGAGGGGAATTCACCCCTCCACTTT.

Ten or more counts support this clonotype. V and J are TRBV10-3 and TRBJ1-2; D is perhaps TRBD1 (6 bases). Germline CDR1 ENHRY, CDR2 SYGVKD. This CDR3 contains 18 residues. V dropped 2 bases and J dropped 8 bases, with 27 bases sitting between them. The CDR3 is CAISEPDITRTPGGGYTF. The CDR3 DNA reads TGTGCCATCAGTGAGCCTGACATAACCCGGACTCCGGGGGGCGGCTACACCTTC.

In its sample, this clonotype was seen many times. The CDR3 protein is CASSVPGYEAFF. In DNA, the CDR3 is TGTGCCAGCAGTGTCCCGGGATATGAAGCTTTCTTT. The V call is TRBV6-1, the J call TRBJ1-1; the D is unclear. Germline V CDR1 and CDR2: MNHNS, SASEGT. The CDR3 length is 12 residues. V was cut by 4 bases and J by 7 bases, with 10 bases left in between.

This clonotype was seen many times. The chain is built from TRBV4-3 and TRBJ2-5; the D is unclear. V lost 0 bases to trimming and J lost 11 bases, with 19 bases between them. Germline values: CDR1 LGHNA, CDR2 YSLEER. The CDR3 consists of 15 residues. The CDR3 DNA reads TGCGCCAGCAGCCAAGAAGTGGTATTGCGGTCGGTTCAGTACTTC. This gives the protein CASSQEVVLRSVQYF.

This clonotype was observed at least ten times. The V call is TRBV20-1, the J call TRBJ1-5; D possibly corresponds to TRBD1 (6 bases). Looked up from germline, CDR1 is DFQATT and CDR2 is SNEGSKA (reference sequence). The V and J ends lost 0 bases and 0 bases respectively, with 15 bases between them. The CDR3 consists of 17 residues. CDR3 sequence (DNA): TGCAGTGCTAGAGACTCACCGGGACACTATAGCAATCAGCCCCAGCATTTT. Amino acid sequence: CSARDSPGHYSNQPQHF.

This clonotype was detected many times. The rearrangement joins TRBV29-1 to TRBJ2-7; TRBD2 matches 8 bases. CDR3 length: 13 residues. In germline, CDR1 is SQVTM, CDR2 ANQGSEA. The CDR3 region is CSVSGGSSYEQYF. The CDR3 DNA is TGCAGTGTGAGCGGGGGAAGCTCCTACGAGCAGTACTTC.

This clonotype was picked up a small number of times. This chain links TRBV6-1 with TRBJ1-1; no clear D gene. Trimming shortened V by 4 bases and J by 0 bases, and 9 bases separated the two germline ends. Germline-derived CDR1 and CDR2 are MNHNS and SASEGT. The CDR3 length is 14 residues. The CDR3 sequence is CASSALTVNTEAFF. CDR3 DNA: TGTGCCAGCAGTGCTCTAACAGTGAACACTGAAGCTTTCTTT.

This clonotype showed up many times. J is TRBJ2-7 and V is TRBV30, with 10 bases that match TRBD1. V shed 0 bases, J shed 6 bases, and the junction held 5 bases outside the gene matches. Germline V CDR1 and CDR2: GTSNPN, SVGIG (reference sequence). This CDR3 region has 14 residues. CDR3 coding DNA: TGTGCCTGGAGTGTACTCGGACAGGGGGTCGAGCAGTACTTC. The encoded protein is CAWSVLGQGVEQYF.

The CDR3 loop reads CASSQDGNEQYF. The CDR3 DNA reads as TGTGCCAGCAGCCAAGATGGTAACGAGCAGTACTTC. This chain connects TRBV3-1 to TRBJ2-7, with no clear D. The CDR3 runs 12 residues. Trimming removed 0 bases at V and 5 bases at J, with 5 bases between. Germline lookup yields CDR1 LGHDT and CDR2 YNNKEL (reference sequence).

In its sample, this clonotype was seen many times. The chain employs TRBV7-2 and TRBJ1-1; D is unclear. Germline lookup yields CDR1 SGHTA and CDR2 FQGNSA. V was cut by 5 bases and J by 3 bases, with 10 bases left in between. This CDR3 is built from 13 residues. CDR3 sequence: CASSQNGYTEAFF. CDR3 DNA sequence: TGTGCCAGCAGCCAGAACGGGTACACTGAAGCTTTCTTT.

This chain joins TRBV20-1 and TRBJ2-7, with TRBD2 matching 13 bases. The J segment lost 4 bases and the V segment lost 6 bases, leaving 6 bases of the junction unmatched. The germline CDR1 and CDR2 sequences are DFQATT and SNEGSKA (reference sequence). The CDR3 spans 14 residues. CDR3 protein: CSASGTSGMYEQYF. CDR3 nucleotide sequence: TGCAGTGCGTCCGGGACTAGCGGGATGTACGAGCAGTACTTC.

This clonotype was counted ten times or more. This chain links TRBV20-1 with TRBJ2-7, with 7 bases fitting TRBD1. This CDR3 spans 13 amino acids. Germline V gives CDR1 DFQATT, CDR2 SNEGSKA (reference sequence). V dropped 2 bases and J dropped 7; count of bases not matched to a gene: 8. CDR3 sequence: CSARQGTAREQYF. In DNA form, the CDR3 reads TGCAGTGCTAGACAAGGGACAGCGAGAGAGCAGTACTTC.